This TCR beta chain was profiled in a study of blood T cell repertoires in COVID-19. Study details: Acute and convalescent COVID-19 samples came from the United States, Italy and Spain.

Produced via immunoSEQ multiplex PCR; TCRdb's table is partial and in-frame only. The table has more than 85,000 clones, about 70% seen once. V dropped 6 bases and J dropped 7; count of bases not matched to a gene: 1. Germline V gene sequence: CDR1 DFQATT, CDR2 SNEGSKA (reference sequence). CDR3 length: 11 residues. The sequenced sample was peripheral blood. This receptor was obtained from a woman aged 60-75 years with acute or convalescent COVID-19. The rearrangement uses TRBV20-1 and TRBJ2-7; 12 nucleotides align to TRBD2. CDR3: CSAGLAGEQYF. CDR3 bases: TGCAGTGCCGGACTAGCGGGAGAGCAGTACTTC.